The rows below give T cell receptor beta chains drawn from one sample of a study of blood T cell repertoires in COVID-19. Some clones are missing from TCRdb's copy, which holds only in-frame ones; the method was immunoSEQ multiplex PCR. The repertoire holds fewer than 150,000 clones, approximately 80% seen once, with 8.8% in the top ten. Sequences were obtained from peripheral blood. The receptors were sampled from a woman older than 75 in a cohort sampled during active or convalescent COVID-19. The CDR3 runs from the conserved cysteine through the conserved F or W. Fields, in order: clone size, J gene, V gene, D gene, CDR3 DNA, CDR3 protein. The D gene is left open where the match is weak. The size entry is marked missing in some rows and otherwise reads once, few, many or a size class.

NA TRBJ2-5 TRBV4-3 NA TGCGCCAGCAGCCCCAGGGGTGTTGGTCGAGAGACCCAGTACTTC CASSPRGVGRETQYF
NA TRBJ1-1 TRBV5-1 TRBD1 TGCGCCAGCAGCGGTCCGACAGGGACGAACACTGAAGCTTTCTTT CASSGPTGTNTEAFF
once TRBJ1-1 TRBV7-8 NA TGTGCCAGCAGCTTAGCGCGAAGGGGGGGGGCTTTACACGCTGAAGCTTTCTTT CASSLARRGGALHAEAFF
NA TRBJ1-2 TRBV18 NA TGTGCCAGCTCACAGCTGGACACTCGCGACCTATTTTATGGCTACACCTTC CASSQLDTRDLFYGYTF
NA TRBJ2-3 TRBV11-3 TRBD2 TGTGCCAGCAGCTCCAGTTGGGGGGGAACCACAGATACGCAGTATTTT CASSSSWGGTTDTQYF
NA TRBJ1-1 TRBV12-3/TRBV12-4 NA TGTGCCAGCAGCCTGGCAGTGAACACTGAAGCTTTCTTT CASSLAVNTEAFF
few TRBJ2-1 TRBV10-3 TRBD2 TGTGCCATCTCCTACGGGACTAGCGAGTACAATGAGCAGTTCTTC CAISYGTSEYNEQFF
few TRBJ2-2 TRBV24-1 NA TGTGCCACCAGTGATTTAGGAGGGTTCACAGGGGCCGGGGAGCTGTTTTTT CATSDLGGFTGAGELFF
NA TRBJ2-1 TRBV19 NA TGTGCCAGTAGGTCGCGACCCCGGGGTACCGGTGTGAATGAGCAGTTCTTC CASRSRPRGTGVNEQFF
NA TRBJ2-7 TRBV19 NA TGTGCCAGTAGTGAAGACAACTCCTACGAGCAGTACTTC CASSEDNSYEQYF
NA TRBJ2-2 TRBV4-1 NA TGCGCCAGCAGCCAGTCAGAGAACACCGGGGAGCTGTTTTTT CASSQSENTGELFF
many TRBJ1-4 TRBV2 TRBD1 TGTGCCAGCAAGGGACAGGGGGCGAGTGAAAAACTGTTTTTT CASKGQGASEKLFF
NA TRBJ1-2 TRBV4-1 TRBD1 TGCGCCAGCAGCCCACTCCCGGGACAGAGAATTTCGCACACCTTC CASSPLPGQRISHTF
NA TRBJ1-2 TRBV7-8 TRBD1 TGTGCCAGCAGCCAGAGACCCGACAGGGGAAACTATGGCTACACCTTC CASSQRPDRGNYGYTF
NA TRBJ2-5 TRBV11-3 TRBD2 TGTGCCAGCAGCTTAGCGGGGGGTGGGGAGACCCAGTACTTC CASSLAGGGETQYF
NA TRBJ2-3 TRBV7-9 TRBD1 TGTGCCAGCAGCTTAGGACAGGGTCGCTTGGATACGCAGTATTTT CASSLGQGRLDTQYF
NA TRBJ1-1 TRBV3-1/TRBV3-2 NA TGTGCCAGCAGCTTACAGGTGAACACTGAAGCTTTCTTT CASSLQVNTEAFF
NA TRBJ2-5 TRBV6-6 NA TGTGCCAGCAGTTACTCGAGGGTCCGACTAGAGACCCAGTACTTC CASSYSRVRLETQYF
once TRBJ1-5 TRBV6-6 NA TGTGCCAGCAGTTACTCCGTCAGCAATCAGCCCCAGCATTTT CASSYSVSNQPQHF
NA TRBJ2-5 TRBV29-1 NA TGCAGCGTTGACGGGGGGCTTACCCGGGAGACCCAGTACTTC CSVDGGLTRETQYF
NA TRBJ1-5 TRBV27 TRBD1 TGTGCCAGCAGAAAGGAGACAGGGAATAATCAGCCCCAGCATTTT CASRKETGNNQPQHF
once TRBJ2-3 TRBV28 TRBD2 TGTGCCAGCAGGCCGGCGTTGGGCGGGGGTACAGATACGCAGTATTTT CASRPALGGGTDTQYF
NA TRBJ2-3 TRBV2 NA TGTGCCAGCAAGGAGGACAGAGCCACAGATACGCAGTATTTT CASKEDRATDTQYF
NA TRBJ1-2 TRBV7-9 NA TGTGCCAGCAGCTTAGGGGGGGACTATGGCTACACCTTC CASSLGGDYGYTF
NA TRBJ1-1 TRBV2 NA TGTGCCAGCAGTGAGGGCAGTATCCTGAATGCTGAAGCTTTCTTT CASSEGSILNAEAFF
NA TRBJ1-3 TRBV7-2 TRBD1 TGTGCCAGCAGCTTAAAGGGCACAGGGGCTGGAAACACCATATATTTT CASSLKGTGAGNTIYF
NA TRBJ1-2 TRBV7-2 TRBD1 TGTGCCAGCAGCTCCGCGACCGGGACAGGGACCTATGGCTACACCTTC CASSSATGTGTYGYTF
NA TRBJ2-1 TRBV18 NA TGTGCCAGCTCACCTCCTTCGGGGGATTCCTCCAATGAGCAGTTCTTC CASSPPSGDSSNEQFF
few TRBJ2-5 TRBV18 NA TGTGCCAGCTCACCGGAGGACTCCTCGGATGGGACCCAGTACTTC CASSPEDSSDGTQYF
NA TRBJ2-1 TRBV7-3 NA TGTGCCAGCAGCTTAACGAGTTACAATGAGCAGTTCTTC CASSLTSYNEQFF
NA TRBJ1-6 TRBV5-1 NA TGCGCCAGCAGCTTGGGCGGGGTAAATTCACCCCTCCACTTT CASSLGGVNSPLHF
NA TRBJ2-1 TRBV3-1/TRBV3-2 TRBD2 TGTGCCAGCAGCCCGGGACTAGTTTACAATGAGCAGTTCTTC CASSPGLVYNEQFF
NA TRBJ1-1 TRBV15 NA TGTGCCACCAGCGCCCGGGACACGAACACTGAAGCTTTCTTT CATSARDTNTEAFF
NA TRBJ1-2 TRBV19 NA TGTGCCAGTAGTATGACAGGTCCCGGTGGCTACACCTTC CASSMTGPGGYTF
NA TRBJ2-5 TRBV12-3/TRBV12-4 TRBD2 TGTGCCAGCAGTTTAGGTAGCGGGGACCAGTACTTC CASSLGSGDQYF
many TRBJ1-1 TRBV3-1/TRBV3-2 TRBD1 TGTGCCAGCAGCCCTCGGGACAGGGCGGCCACTGAAGCTTTCTTT CASSPRDRAATEAFF